This TCR beta chain comes out of a study of T cell responses to AZD1222 COVID-19 vaccine. Study overall: Second-dose intervals near 4 or 12 weeks were combined.

Findings and caveats of the study: Following two doses of AZD1222, Spike-specific TCR breadth and depth rose. Only after the peak T cell response were repertoires sampled.

Using immunoSEQ multiplex PCR, the repertoire was profiled, and TCRdb retains in-frame clones only, with some absent. The sample lists 150,000 or so clones, 90% to 95% occurring once. With respect to this clone: Its specificity is not known.

This CDR3 is 13 amino acids long. Trimming took 2 bases from V and 3 from J, leaving 10 bases between them. From germline, CDR1 is GTSNPN and CDR2 SVGIG (reference sequence). The genes are TRBV30 and TRBJ1-1; D call uncertain. This clonotype originated in an adult in good health. Sample: peripheral blood, taken on day 0 of AZD1222 vaccination. The CDR3 DNA follows: TGTGCCTGGAGTCCTGAGCGGGACACTGAAGCTTTCTTT. It yields the protein CAWSPERDTEAFF. Using reference TRBV30 and TRBJ1-1 for the parts outside the CDR3, the full variable domain is SQTIHQWPATLVQPVGSPLSLECTVEGTSNPNLYWYRQAAGRGLQLLFYSVGIGQISSEVPQNLSASRPQDRQFILSSKKLLLSDSGFYLCAWSPERDTEAFFGQGTRLTVV.